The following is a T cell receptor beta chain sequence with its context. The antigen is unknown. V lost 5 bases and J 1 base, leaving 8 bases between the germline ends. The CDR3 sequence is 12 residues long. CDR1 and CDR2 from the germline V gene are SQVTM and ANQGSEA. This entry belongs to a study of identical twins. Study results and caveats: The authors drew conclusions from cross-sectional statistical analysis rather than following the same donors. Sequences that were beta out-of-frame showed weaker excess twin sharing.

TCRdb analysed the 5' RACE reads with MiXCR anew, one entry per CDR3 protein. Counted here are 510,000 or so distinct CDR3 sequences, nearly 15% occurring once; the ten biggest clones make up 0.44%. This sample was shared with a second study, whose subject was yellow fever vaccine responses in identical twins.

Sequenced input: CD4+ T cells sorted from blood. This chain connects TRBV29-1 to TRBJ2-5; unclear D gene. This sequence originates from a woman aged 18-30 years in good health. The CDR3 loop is CSVSKAQETQYF. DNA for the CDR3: TGCAGCGTTTCTAAGGCCCAAGAGACCCAGTACTTC.